This TCR beta chain emerged from a study of long-term antiretroviral therapy in people with HIV. Sequencing used immunoSEQ v3.0 at survey level. Samples were sequenced targeting 40,000-50,000 T-cell genomes each. Sequencing used immunoSEQ multiplex PCR; TCRdb keeps in-frame clones, though not all of them. The sample includes 20,000 or so clones, 84% of them seen just once. The receptor was isolated from a woman between 45 and 65 years old with HIV. The sample was unsorted PBMCs, taken 1.9 years after starting antiretroviral therapy.

The DNA of the CDR3 is TGTGCCAGCAGTACCACCCGACAGGGGACTGAAGCTTTCTTT. This encodes CASSTTRQGTEAFF. The chain uses TRBV6-5 and TRBJ1-1; 8 nucleotides align to TRBD1. This CDR3 region has 14 residues. Germline CDR1 reads MNHEY; CDR2 reads SVGAGI. After removal of 5 bases from V and 5 bases from J, the junction contained 7 bases not matched to a gene.